The next 20 T cell receptor beta chains were all read from a single sample in a study of blood T cell repertoires in COVID-19. Profiled with immunoSEQ multiplex PCR; TCRdb holds only in-frame clones, not every one. The sample comprises roughly 250,000 clones, 88% of which are singletons, and around 0.98% rests with the top ten. The specimen sequenced was peripheral blood. These receptors were obtained from a woman aged 40 to 50 who had recovered from COVID-19.

As for this clone: In the same sample, other DNA sequences code for this CDR3. The chain carries TRBV9 and TRBJ1-2, with D unclear. CDR1 is SGDLS and CDR2 is YYNGEE in the germline V gene. The CDR3 contains 13 residues. The ends were cut back, 4 bases at V and 4 bases at J, with 11 bases in the middle. CDR3 DNA sequence: TGTGCCAGCAGCCCTAGTGGGAGCTATGGCTACACCTTC. This gives the protein CASSPSGSYGYTF.

CDR3 sequence: CATSDYGQGNTGELFF. CDR3 coding DNA: TGTGCCACCAGTGATTACGGACAGGGAAACACCGGGGAGCTGTTTTTT. J is TRBJ2-2 and V is TRBV24-1, with 8 bases matching TRBD1. Germline CDR1 KGHDR, CDR2 SFDVKD. V lost 2 bases, J lost 2 bases, and 3 bases stayed unmatched. CDR3 size: 16 residues.

The rearrangement links TRBV2 to TRBJ1-2; TRBD1 is a possible D gene (6 bases). V was pared by 8 bases and J by 4 bases, with 14 bases between. The CDR3 runs to 13 residues. Germline-derived CDR1 and CDR2 are SNHLY and FYNNEI. The CDR3 DNA is TGTGCCAGCCCCAAGGGGGGGTCCTATGGCTACACCTTC. This gives the protein CASPKGGSYGYTF.

This clone was detected once. The V call is TRBV7-2, the J call TRBJ2-7; TRBD2 matches 7 bases. The CDR3 loop spans 14 amino acids. Germline CDR1 reads SGHTA; CDR2 reads FQGNSA. V trimming: 5 bases; J trimming: 0 bases; junction bases outside the gene matches: 4. The CDR3 bases are TGTGCCAGCAGCCCACAGCGGGACTCCTACGAGCAGTACTTC. Its translation: CASSPQRDSYEQYF.

V and J are TRBV5-1 and TRBJ1-5, with 7 bases aligning to TRBD1. CDR1 SGHRS and CDR2 YFSETQ come from the germline V gene. V shed 4 bases, J shed 4 bases, and the junction held 8 bases outside the gene matches. The CDR3 has 15 amino acids. CDR3 in amino acids: CASSHGTAANQPQHF. The CDR3 region has the DNA TGCGCCAGCAGCCACGGGACAGCTGCTAATCAGCCCCAGCATTTT.

V usage is TRBV5-6 and J usage is TRBJ2-1; 11 nucleotides line up with TRBD2. V dropped 4 bases and J dropped 8; count of bases not matched to a gene: 8. Looked up from germline, CDR1 is SGHDT and CDR2 is YYEEEE. This CDR3 comprises 15 residues. CDR3 nucleotides: TGTGCCAGCAGCCCCGGGACTAGCGGCCTCGATGAGCAGTTCTTC. As protein: CASSPGTSGLDEQFF.

V gene TRBV7-8 combines with J gene TRBJ2-1, with D tentatively TRBD2 (7 bases). Germline CDR1 reads SGHVS; CDR2 reads FQNEAQ. The CDR3 runs 13 residues. The V end was cut by 5 bases, the J end by 5 bases, with 10 bases between. The CDR3 here is CASSPGGNNEQFF. In nucleotides, the CDR3 is TGTGCCAGCAGCCCGGGGGGCAACAATGAGCAGTTCTTC.

V is TRBV6-2 or TRBV6-3 and J is TRBJ2-7; D may be TRBD2 (5 bases). This CDR3 has 16 amino acids. CDR1 is MNHEY, CDR2 SVGEGT, per germline. The ends were cut back, 5 bases at V and 0 bases at J, with 17 bases in the middle. The CDR3 sequence is CASSPLGVVSSYEQYF. CDR3 nucleotide sequence: TGTGCCAGCAGTCCACTCGGGGTCGTGAGCTCCTACGAGCAGTACTTC.

The chain combines TRBV10-3 with TRBJ1-5; D may be TRBD1 (5 bases). The germline gives CDR1 ENHRY, CDR2 SYGVKD. The CDR3 totals 14 residues. V gave up 7 bases and J gave up 4 bases, with 14 bases separating them. The CDR3 coding sequence is TGTGCCATCAACCCGGGGGGGAGTAATCAGCCCCAGCATTTT. Its protein product is CAINPGGSNQPQHF.

The genes are TRBV6-5 and TRBJ2-1; possibly TRBD2 for D (5 bases). The CDR3 runs to 15 residues. Looked up from germline, CDR1 is MNHEY and CDR2 is SVGAGI. V was clipped by 2 bases and J by 8 bases, with 16 bases between them. As DNA, the CDR3 is TGTGCCAGCAGTTACACAACTCCCAGGACTGATGAGCAGTTCTTC. Translation: CASSYTTPRTDEQFF.

A remark on this clone: Germline is not matched at one junction end, which may reflect a read error. The V and J genes are TRBV7-9 and TRBJ1-6, with D hard to call. Per germline, CDR1 SEHNR and CDR2 FQNEAQ (reference sequence). The CDR3 is made up of 12 amino acids. The chain's CDR3 is CASSREGPAGVF. CDR3 nucleotides: TGTGCCAGCAGCCGAGAGGGTCCCGCCGGGGTTTTT.

V usage is TRBV10-3 and J usage is TRBJ2-2; D not resolved. The germline V and J ends were trimmed by 6 bases and 7 bases, with 12 bases remaining between them. The germline gives CDR1 ENHRY, CDR2 SYGVKD. This CDR3 is 13 amino acids long. This CDR3 reads CAIRGWSGGELFF. The CDR3 DNA is TGTGCCATCAGGGGTTGGAGTGGCGGGGAGCTGTTTTTT.

This sequence joins TRBV11-2 and TRBJ1-1; no definite D call. Trimming removed 1 base at V and 6 bases at J, with 6 bases between. CDR1 is SGHAT, CDR2 FQNNGV, per germline. This CDR3 has 12 amino acids. In DNA form, the CDR3 reads TGTGCCAGCAGCTTAGGGCCAGCTGAAGCTTTCTTT. Its protein is CASSLGPAEAFF.

This clone was seen only once. The J gene is TRBJ2-3, the V gene TRBV27, with 8 bases fitting TRBD1. This CDR3 is built from 14 residues. Trimming took 8 bases from V and 4 from J; bases not matched to a gene: 8. Germline CDR1 and CDR2: MNHEY and SMNVEV (reference sequence). The CDR3 region has the DNA TGTGCCAGCCGCAGGACAGGGACCGCAGATACGCAGTATTTT. Translating gives CASRRTGTADTQYF.

The chain joins TRBV13 to TRBJ1-5; TRBD1 aligns across 9 bases. V was pared by 1 base and J by 1 base, with 5 bases of the junction left unmatched. The germline CDR1 and CDR2 sequences are PRHDT and FYEKMQ (reference sequence). The CDR3 extends over 17 amino acids. CDR3 in amino acids: CASSLEGQGGSNQPQHF. The CDR3, as DNA: TGTGCCAGCAGCTTAGAGGGACAGGGTGGAAGCAATCAGCCCCAGCATTTT.

The CDR3 loop is CASSPRVGTDTQYF. For the CDR3, the DNA is TGTGCCAGCAGCCCCCGGGTCGGCACAGATACGCAGTATTTT. The V and J genes are TRBV9 and TRBJ2-3; D call uncertain. The length of the CDR3 is 14 residues. V was shortened by 4 bases and J by 1 base, with 10 bases between the two germline ends. From germline, CDR1 is SGDLS and CDR2 YYNGEE.

This chain uses TRBV13 with TRBJ1-2, with 7 bases aligning to TRBD1. Germline-derived CDR1 and CDR2 are PRHDT and FYEKMQ (reference sequence). V gave up 4 bases and J gave up 6 bases; unmatched junction bases: 11. The CDR3 runs to 15 residues. The CDR3 DNA reads TGTGCCAGCAGCTCAGCACCCGGGACAGTAAATGGCTACACCTTC. Translating it yields CASSSAPGTVNGYTF.

The rearrangement uses TRBV5-1 and TRBJ2-5, with D hard to call. Germline values: CDR1 SGHRS, CDR2 YFSETQ. Trimming removed 1 base from V and 1 base from J, with 8 bases in between. The CDR3 sequence is 14 residues long. The CDR3 sequence: CASSLNRPQETQYF. The DNA of the CDR3 is TGCGCCAGCAGCTTGAACAGACCCCAAGAGACCCAGTACTTC.

This clone was observed a handful of times. This chain joins TRBV5-4 and TRBJ2-1, with D hard to call. V was pared by 4 bases and J by 2 bases, with 4 bases between. Germline V gene lookup returns CDR1 SGHNT and CDR2 YYREEE (reference sequence). The CDR3 is 12 amino acids. The CDR3 loop reads CASSPTYNEQFF. For the CDR3, the DNA is TGTGCCAGCAGCCCAACCTACAATGAGCAGTTCTTC.

The CDR3 DNA sequence: TGTGCCAGCAGCTCCCTCGGGGTCGAGCAGTACTTC. Protein: CASSSLGVEQYF. The chain carries TRBV5-4 and TRBJ2-7; D perhaps matches TRBD2 (5 bases). The CDR3 extends over 12 amino acids. The germline V gene has CDR1 SGHNT and CDR2 YYREEE (reference sequence). V was cut by 3 bases and J by 6 bases, with 10 bases left in between.